This T cell receptor (beta chain) was documented in a study of shared clonotypes between healthy human individuals. This CDR3 has 13 residues. V was cut by 2 bases and J by 8 bases, with 9 bases left in between. CDR1 is MDHEN and CDR2 is SYDVKM in the germline V gene. Only CD45RO-negative cells positively selected for CCR7 counted as naive CD8 cells, so terminally differentiated effector memory CD45RA+ cells were excluded. As handled by the study authors: Junction-only immunoSEQ data arrived without quality scores, meaning filtering differed. Only in-frame clones appear in the TCRdb table, and some are missing; sequencing was by immunoSEQ multiplex PCR. That table furnishes V, J and clone size, whereas the DNA furnished D and trimming. The sample consists of some 2,000,000 clones, 85% to 95% of them appearing once.

The sequence was collected from a man aged 18 to 29 in good health. The chain employs TRBV28 and TRBJ1-4; possibly TRBD1 for D (6 bases). The sequencing sample was made of naive CD8+ T cells sorted from blood. For the CDR3, the DNA is TGTGCCAGCAGTTTAGGGGGCGCGGAAAAACTGTTTTTT. This gives the protein CASSLGGAEKLFF.